These T cell receptor beta chains were read from a single sample in a study of control samples from healthy donors and cancer patients. Generated by immunoSEQ multiplex PCR, the TCRdb table keeps only in-frame clones and is missing some. The sample has about 85,000 clones, about 89% seen once; the top ten hold approximately 7.6%. Material: blood. Source of these receptors: a woman aged 60-75 years in good health. Each CDR3 is given with its conserved first and last residue. Each record gives: D gene, V gene, J gene, clone size, CDR3 DNA, CDR3 protein. D genes are given only for firm matches. Clone size, where shown, is once, few, many, or a class for clones that have expanded.

TRBD2	TRBV5-8	TRBJ2-3	NA	TGTGCCAGAGCAGCGGGGCGAACTAGCACAGATACGCAGTATTTT	CARAAGRTSTDTQYF
TRBD1	TRBV6-2/TRBV6-3	TRBJ1-2	NA	TGTGCCAGCAGTTACTTTCCGGGACAGGGGGCTTCCGGCTACACCTTC	CASSYFPGQGASGYTF
NA	TRBV5-4	TRBJ1-1	once	TGTGCCAGCAGCTTGGGTCAGGTGAACACTGAAGCTTTCTTT	CASSLGQVNTEAFF
NA	TRBV2	TRBJ1-1	once	TGTGCCAGCAGTGAGGGGGAGAACACTGAAGCTTTCTTT	CASSEGENTEAFF
NA	TRBV5-4	TRBJ2-6	NA	TGTGCCAGCAGCTTCCCGAGCGCTGGGGCCAACGTCCTGACTTTC	CASSFPSAGANVLTF
NA	TRBV5-1	TRBJ1-2	NA	TGCGCCAGCAGCTTGGGGACTTCCAACTATGGCTACACCTTC	CASSLGTSNYGYTF
NA	TRBV20-1	TRBJ1-4	NA	TGCAGTGCTAGTTTGTCAGGGTTGGAAAAACTGTTTTTT	CSASLSGLEKLFF
NA	TRBV2	TRBJ2-7	once	TGTGCCAGCAGTGATTCGAACAGCCGGATGAACGAGCAGTACTTC	CASSDSNSRMNEQYF
TRBD1	TRBV12-5	TRBJ1-2	once	TGTGCTAGTGGCAACGGGACAGGAAGGGATGGCTACACCTTC	CASGNGTGRDGYTF
NA	TRBV6-5	TRBJ1-6	NA	TGTGCCAGTCGGGGTAATAATTCACCCCTCCACTTT	CASRGNNSPLHF
TRBD1	TRBV20-1	TRBJ2-5	NA	TGCAGTGCTAGTAGGCCAGGGGGCCGGAAGGAGACCCAGTACTTC	CSASRPGGRKETQYF
NA	TRBV4-1	TRBJ1-1	few	TGCGCCAGCAGCCATAACAGCATGAACACTGAAGCTTTCTTT	CASSHNSMNTEAFF
NA	TRBV6-1	TRBJ1-3	NA	TGTGCCAGCAGTGAATGGCGGGGAAACACCATATATTTT	CASSEWRGNTIYF
NA	TRBV10-3	TRBJ1-5	NA	TGTGCCATCAGTGACATGCATCAGCCCCAGCATTTT	CAISDMHQPQHF
NA	TRBV12-3/TRBV12-4	TRBJ1-1	NA	TGTGCCAGCAGTTTTGGGCAGTACACTGAAGCTTTCTTT	CASSFGQYTEAFF
NA	TRBV10-3	TRBJ1-2	once	TGTGCCATCAGTGATCTACAGGGCCGGGAGGGCTACACCTTC	CAISDLQGREGYTF
NA	TRBV30	TRBJ2-1	NA	TGTGCCTGGAGCGGGAGCAATGAGCAGTTCTTC	CAWSGSNEQFF
NA	TRBV24-1	TRBJ1-5	few	TGTGCCACCAGTGAAATGGGAGATCAGCCCCAGCATTTT	CATSEMGDQPQHF
NA	TRBV6-2/TRBV6-3	TRBJ2-7	NA	TGTGCCAGCAGCGGTGACTCATACGAGCAGTACTTC	CASSGDSYEQYF
NA	TRBV6-6	TRBJ2-7	NA	TGTGCCAGCAGTTACTCGTCGAGGGCAGGGCTGGAGTACTTC	CASSYSSRAGLEYF
NA	TRBV19	TRBJ2-1	NA	TGTGCCAGTATGAGAAGCGGCGGGCCCCACAATGAGCAGTTCTTC	CASMRSGGPHNEQFF
TRBD1	TRBV7-6	TRBJ2-1	NA	TGTGCCAGCAGCTTGGGGACAGGGTATGAGCAGTTCTTC	CASSLGTGYEQFF
TRBD1	TRBV18	TRBJ1-1	NA	TGTGCCAGCTCACCTCGTCAGGGGGACACTGAAGCTTTCTTT	CASSPRQGDTEAFF
NA	TRBV28	TRBJ1-1	NA	TGTGCCAGCAGCCGTATGGGGGGGTTGAACACTGAAGCTTTCTTT	CASSRMGGLNTEAFF
TRBD2	TRBV9	TRBJ2-3	NA	TGTGCCAGTGAGCGGGACCTTACAGATACGCAGTATTTT	CASERDLTDTQYF
NA	TRBV28	TRBJ2-7	NA	TGTGCCAGCAGTCTATTGAGGAGCGAGCAGTACTTC	CASSLLRSEQYF
NA	TRBV5-1	TRBJ2-5	NA	TGCGCCAGCAGCTTGCAGGGGCAAGAGACCCAGTACTTC	CASSLQGQETQYF
NA	TRBV27	TRBJ1-5	few	TGTGCCAGCAGGAGGGCAGGGAGTAATCAGCCCCAGCATTTT	CASRRAGSNQPQHF
NA	TRBV2	TRBJ2-3	NA	TGTGCCAGCAGTGAGAGACTTACAGATACGCAGTATTTT	CASSERLTDTQYF
TRBD1	TRBV5-1	TRBJ2-1	NA	TGCGCCAGCAGCTTCCAGGGGGCCTCCTACAATGAGCAGTTCTTC	CASSFQGASYNEQFF
NA	TRBV11-3	TRBJ1-2	NA	TGTGCCAGCAGCTCTTTTGGGATTACTGGCTACACCTTC	CASSSFGITGYTF
NA	TRBV6-5	TRBJ2-3	NA	TGTGCCAGCAGTTATGACGGGAGTAGCACAGATACGCAGTATTTT	CASSYDGSSTDTQYF
NA	TRBV30	TRBJ1-1	NA	TGTGCCTGGATTCACAAATCGGATTATCTGAACACTGAAGCTTTCTTT	CAWIHKSDYLNTEAFF
TRBD2	TRBV11-3	TRBJ2-7	NA	TGTGCCAGCAGCGCGCTAGCGGGGGGGCTGTACGAGCAGTACTTC	CASSALAGGLYEQYF
NA	TRBV5-1	TRBJ1-6	few	TGCGCCAGCAGAGCGACAGACTCCTATAATTCACCCCTCCACTTT	CASRATDSYNSPLHF
NA	TRBV30	TRBJ1-5	NA	TGTGCCTGGAGTGGGAGGGGCGGGCAGCCCCAGCATTTT	CAWSGRGGQPQHF
TRBD2	TRBV28	TRBJ2-1	NA	TGTGCCAGCAGGACTAGCGGGAGTTACAATGAGCAGTTCTTC	CASRTSGSYNEQFF
NA	TRBV7-9	TRBJ2-5	NA	TGTGCCAGCAGCTGGGTTGAAGAGACCCAGTACTTC	CASSWVEETQYF
NA	TRBV7-2	TRBJ1-2	NA	TGTGCCAGCATCCGACAGGAGGGGTGGAGAGGCTACACCTTC	CASIRQEGWRGYTF
NA	TRBV9	TRBJ1-3	once	TGTGCCAGCAGCGTAGACGGGAGTGGAAACACCATATATTTT	CASSVDGSGNTIYF
TRBD1	TRBV6-4	TRBJ2-3	NA	TGTGCCAGCAGCCACGGACAGGGCGCAGATACGCAGTATTTT	CASSHGQGADTQYF
NA	TRBV2	TRBJ2-7	NA	TGTGCCAGCAGTGAATCCAGCTGGGCCTACGAGCAGTACTTC	CASSESSWAYEQYF
NA	TRBV28	TRBJ2-4	NA	TGTGCCAGCAGTGGCTCCCGGGCCCTAGGAATTCAGTACTTC	CASSGSRALGIQYF
NA	TRBV4-2	TRBJ1-2	NA	TGTGCCAGCAGCCCCACCTCGGGTCCGGGAACAGGGTCCGGCTATGGCTACACCTTC	CASSPTSGPGTGSGYGYTF
NA	TRBV18	TRBJ1-5	NA	TGTGCCAGCTCCTCCCGGGAAGGTAGCAATCAGCCCCAGCATTTT	CASSSREGSNQPQHF
NA	TRBV12-5	TRBJ1-2	NA	TGTGCTAGTGCTCCGACTCGCGGCTATGGCTACACCTTC	CASAPTRGYGYTF
NA	TRBV28	TRBJ1-2	NA	TGTGCCAGCAGTATCCGAGGCGGAGCCTATGGCTACACCTTC	CASSIRGGAYGYTF